This is a list of T cell receptor beta chains from one sample in a study of blood T cell repertoires in COVID-19. Sequenced by immunoSEQ multiplex PCR; TCRdb stores in-frame clones only, minus some. The sample lists hundreds of thousands of clones, around 86% occurring once. The sample taken for sequencing was PBMCs or T cells enriched from blood (not recorded which). The receptors were sampled from a man aged 18 to 29 who had recovered from COVID-19. Both conserved end residues are part of each CDR3. D genes are given only for firm matches. Size tells how often a clone was seen (once, few, many) or the class of an expanded clone, and some rows leave it out.

cdr3_aa: CASSPHRTGTSSYNSPLHF
cdr3_nt: TGTGCCAGCAGCCCACACCGGACAGGGACCAGCTCCTATAATTCACCCCTCCACTTT
cdr3_length: 19
clone_size: NA
j_call: TRBJ1-6
v_call: TRBV4-2
d_call: TRBD1

cdr3_aa: CASRLAGDHEQFF
cdr3_nt: TGTGCCAGCAGACTAGCGGGAGACCATGAGCAGTTCTTC
cdr3_length: 13
clone_size: NA
j_call: TRBJ2-1
v_call: TRBV28
d_call: TRBD2

cdr3_aa: CASSRVDQPQHF
cdr3_nt: TGTGCCAGCAGCAGGGTGGATCAGCCCCAGCATTTT
cdr3_length: 12
clone_size: NA
j_call: TRBJ1-5
v_call: TRBV12-3/TRBV12-4
d_call: NA

cdr3_aa: CASSYSTGSGNTIYF
cdr3_nt: TGTGCCAGCAGTTACTCGACAGGCTCTGGAAACACCATATATTTT
cdr3_length: 15
clone_size: NA
j_call: TRBJ1-3
v_call: TRBV6-5
d_call: NA

cdr3_aa: CASSFRGAGTDTQYF
cdr3_nt: TGTGCCAGCAGTTTCCGGGGAGCGGGCACAGATACGCAGTATTTT
cdr3_length: 15
clone_size: once
j_call: TRBJ2-3
v_call: TRBV27
d_call: NA

cdr3_aa: CASSRGLAGENEQYF
cdr3_nt: TGTGCCAGCAGCCGGGGACTAGCGGGGGAGAACGAGCAGTACTTC
cdr3_length: 15
clone_size: NA
j_call: TRBJ2-7
v_call: TRBV5-4
d_call: TRBD2

cdr3_aa: CASSQGPPSADEQYF
cdr3_nt: TGTGCCAGCAGCCAAGGGCCGCCTAGCGCGGACGAGCAGTACTTC
cdr3_length: 15
clone_size: few
j_call: TRBJ2-7
v_call: TRBV3-1/TRBV3-2
d_call: NA

cdr3_aa: CASNPGTSADTQYF
cdr3_nt: TGTGCCAGCAATCCCGGGACTTCTGCAGATACGCAGTATTTT
cdr3_length: 14
clone_size: NA
j_call: TRBJ2-3
v_call: TRBV2
d_call: NA

cdr3_aa: CATRGDGTQSYEQYF
cdr3_nt: TGTGCCACCCGAGGAGATGGGACACAATCCTACGAGCAGTACTTC
cdr3_length: 15
clone_size: NA
j_call: TRBJ2-7
v_call: TRBV15
d_call: NA

cdr3_aa: CASETSGGQETQYF
cdr3_nt: TGTGCCAGCGAAACTAGCGGGGGCCAAGAGACCCAGTACTTC
cdr3_length: 14
clone_size: NA
j_call: TRBJ2-5
v_call: TRBV11-2
d_call: TRBD2

cdr3_aa: CASSDGLRDQYF
cdr3_nt: TGTGCCAGCAGTGATGGGTTGAGGGACCAGTACTTC
cdr3_length: 12
clone_size: NA
j_call: TRBJ2-5
v_call: TRBV6-1
d_call: NA

cdr3_aa: CASSLLAGNMNTEAFF
cdr3_nt: TGTGCCAGCAGCTTGTTGGCAGGAAACATGAACACTGAAGCTTTCTTT
cdr3_length: 16
clone_size: NA
j_call: TRBJ1-1
v_call: TRBV5-6
d_call: NA

cdr3_aa: CASSYRGTGELFF
cdr3_nt: TGTGCCAGCAGTTACAGGGGGACCGGGGAGCTGTTTTTT
cdr3_length: 13
clone_size: NA
j_call: TRBJ2-2
v_call: TRBV12-3/TRBV12-4
d_call: TRBD1

cdr3_aa: CASSQRGTGFSYEQYF
cdr3_nt: TGTGCCAGCAGCCAACGAGGGACAGGTTTCTCCTACGAGCAGTACTTC
cdr3_length: 16
clone_size: NA
j_call: TRBJ2-7
v_call: TRBV3-1/TRBV3-2
d_call: TRBD1

cdr3_aa: CASLTGGTIYGYTF
cdr3_nt: TGTGCCAGCCTAACAGGGGGTACGATCTATGGCTACACCTTC
cdr3_length: 14
clone_size: NA
j_call: TRBJ1-2
v_call: TRBV6-5
d_call: TRBD1

cdr3_aa: CASRRAGTDNSPLHF
cdr3_nt: TGTGCCAGTAGGAGGGCCGGGACAGATAATTCACCCCTCCACTTT
cdr3_length: 15
clone_size: NA
j_call: TRBJ1-6
v_call: TRBV19
d_call: TRBD1

cdr3_aa: CASSSPTSGKETQYF
cdr3_nt: TGTGCCAGCAGTTCTCCGACTAGCGGGAAAGAGACCCAGTACTTC
cdr3_length: 15
clone_size: NA
j_call: TRBJ2-5
v_call: TRBV28
d_call: TRBD2

cdr3_aa: CASSWGQGLGQPQHF
cdr3_nt: TGTGCCTCCTCGTGGGGACAGGGGCTCGGCCAGCCCCAGCATTTT
cdr3_length: 15
clone_size: NA
j_call: TRBJ1-5
v_call: TRBV19
d_call: TRBD1

cdr3_aa: CASSLTYREGDTQYF
cdr3_nt: TGTGCCAGCAGCTTAACCTACAGGGAGGGTGATACGCAGTATTTT
cdr3_length: 15
clone_size: NA
j_call: TRBJ2-3
v_call: TRBV7-2
d_call: NA

cdr3_aa: CASSATGGELNTEAFF
cdr3_nt: TGTGCCAGCAGCGCGACAGGGGGGGAGCTTAACACTGAAGCTTTCTTT
cdr3_length: 16
clone_size: NA
j_call: TRBJ1-1
v_call: TRBV7-3
d_call: TRBD1

cdr3_aa: CASSFSGGTYEQYF
cdr3_nt: TGTGCCAGCAGCTTTAGCGGGGGGACCTACGAGCAGTACTTC
cdr3_length: 14
clone_size: NA
j_call: TRBJ2-7
v_call: TRBV11-2
d_call: TRBD2

cdr3_aa: CASSQGGGRLYGYTF
cdr3_nt: TGTGCCAGCAGCCAAGGTGGCGGGCGCCTTTATGGCTACACCTTC
cdr3_length: 15
clone_size: NA
j_call: TRBJ1-2
v_call: TRBV3-1/TRBV3-2
d_call: NA

cdr3_aa: CATRQGADEQYF
cdr3_nt: TGTGCCACAAGACAGGGGGCTGACGAGCAGTACTTC
cdr3_length: 12
clone_size: NA
j_call: TRBJ2-7
v_call: TRBV10-3
d_call: TRBD1

cdr3_aa: CASSLPSDTQYF
cdr3_nt: TGTGCCAGCAGTTTGCCGAGCGATACGCAGTATTTT
cdr3_length: 12
clone_size: NA
j_call: TRBJ2-3
v_call: TRBV27
d_call: NA

cdr3_aa: CASSQDPDWSSYEQYF
cdr3_nt: TGTGCCAGCAGCCAAGACCCAGACTGGAGCTCCTACGAGCAGTACTTC
cdr3_length: 16
clone_size: once
j_call: TRBJ2-7
v_call: TRBV3-1/TRBV3-2
d_call: NA

cdr3_aa: CASRSSGGNEQFF
cdr3_nt: TGCGCCAGCAGATCTAGCGGGGGGAATGAGCAGTTCTTC
cdr3_length: 13
clone_size: NA
j_call: TRBJ2-1
v_call: TRBV5-1
d_call: TRBD2

cdr3_aa: CASSPPGTNSYEQYF
cdr3_nt: TGTGCCAGCAGCCCCCCAGGGACAAACTCCTACGAGCAGTACTTC
cdr3_length: 15
clone_size: NA
j_call: TRBJ2-7
v_call: TRBV6-5
d_call: NA

cdr3_aa: CASSSTGGTLSPLHF
cdr3_nt: TGTGCCAGCAGCTCGACGGGGGGAACTCTCTCACCCCTCCACTTT
cdr3_length: 15
clone_size: NA
j_call: TRBJ1-6
v_call: TRBV7-8
d_call: NA

cdr3_aa: CASSNNRVTGELFF
cdr3_nt: TGTGCCAGCAGTAACAACAGGGTCACCGGGGAGCTGTTTTTT
cdr3_length: 14
clone_size: NA
j_call: TRBJ2-2
v_call: TRBV6-5
d_call: NA

cdr3_aa: CASSEPKRDKTNYGYTF
cdr3_nt: TGCGCCAGCAGTGAGCCAAAAAGGGACAAAACTAACTATGGCTACACCTTC
cdr3_length: 17
clone_size: NA
j_call: TRBJ1-2
v_call: TRBV10-1
d_call: NA

cdr3_aa: CASSFYNYGYTF
cdr3_nt: TGTGCCAGCAGTTTTTATAACTATGGCTACACCTTC
cdr3_length: 12
clone_size: NA
j_call: TRBJ1-2
v_call: TRBV12-3/TRBV12-4
d_call: NA

cdr3_aa: CSASTGSNQPQHF
cdr3_nt: TGCAGTGCTAGTACGGGTAGCAATCAGCCCCAGCATTTT
cdr3_length: 13
clone_size: NA
j_call: TRBJ1-5
v_call: TRBV20-1
d_call: NA

cdr3_aa: CASSIGTAANEQFF
cdr3_nt: TGTGCCAGCAGCATAGGGACAGCCGCCAATGAGCAGTTCTTC
cdr3_length: 14
clone_size: NA
j_call: TRBJ2-1
v_call: TRBV5-8
d_call: TRBD1

cdr3_aa: CASSTRTGSRSSSYEQYF
cdr3_nt: TGCGCCAGCAGCACCAGGACAGGGTCGAGGAGCAGCTCCTACGAGCAGTACTTC
cdr3_length: 18
clone_size: NA
j_call: TRBJ2-7
v_call: TRBV5-1
d_call: TRBD1

cdr3_aa: CASSPVGSVYNEQFF
cdr3_nt: TGTGCCAGCAGCCCAGTGGGGAGCGTGTACAATGAGCAGTTCTTC
cdr3_length: 15
clone_size: NA
j_call: TRBJ2-1
v_call: TRBV3-1/TRBV3-2
d_call: NA

cdr3_aa: CASSSYGQGTNYGYTF
cdr3_nt: TGTGCCAGCAGTTCCTATGGACAGGGAACTAACTATGGCTACACCTTC
cdr3_length: 16
clone_size: NA
j_call: TRBJ1-2
v_call: TRBV6-5
d_call: TRBD1

cdr3_aa: CASSAHGDTQYF
cdr3_nt: TGTGCCAGCAGCGCCCACGGGGATACGCAGTATTTT
cdr3_length: 12
clone_size: once
j_call: TRBJ2-3
v_call: TRBV3-1/TRBV3-2
d_call: NA

cdr3_aa: CASSSQGEAEKLFF
cdr3_nt: TGTGCCAGTAGTTCCCAAGGGGAGGCTGAAAAACTGTTTTTT
cdr3_length: 14
clone_size: NA
j_call: TRBJ1-4
v_call: TRBV19
d_call: NA

cdr3_aa: CASSHYGQVANYGYTF
cdr3_nt: TGCGCCAGCAGCCACTACGGACAGGTCGCTAACTATGGCTACACCTTC
cdr3_length: 16
clone_size: NA
j_call: TRBJ1-2
v_call: TRBV5-1
d_call: TRBD1

cdr3_aa: CASSLDLTGLTYEQYF
cdr3_nt: TGTGCCAGCAGCTTAGATCTAACAGGGTTAACCTACGAGCAGTACTTC
cdr3_length: 16
clone_size: NA
j_call: TRBJ2-7
v_call: TRBV11-3
d_call: NA

cdr3_aa: CASKGQGPSYEQYF
cdr3_nt: TGCGCCAGCAAGGGACAGGGACCATCCTACGAGCAGTACTTC
cdr3_length: 14
clone_size: NA
j_call: TRBJ2-7
v_call: TRBV10-1
d_call: TRBD1